These 19 T cell receptor beta chains came from one sample sequenced in a study of cytomegalovirus exposure and HLA in healthy donors. The study ran its PCR with 60 Vbeta and 13 Jbeta primers. Some clones are missing from TCRdb's copy, which holds only in-frame ones; the method was immunoSEQ multiplex PCR. This table holds roughly 110,000 clones, around 64% found once. Sequencing was performed on PBMCs. Receptors originate from a man under 40 in good health and CMV-seropositive.

V usage is TRBV9 and J usage is TRBJ2-3; TRBD1 is a possible D gene (6 bases). V was trimmed by 0 bases and J by 0 bases, leaving 14 bases between them. Germline V gene sequence: CDR1 SGDLS, CDR2 YYNGEE. The CDR3 has 17 amino acids. DNA of the CDR3: TGTGCCAGCAGCGTAGAGGGGGTTAAATTTAGCACAGATACGCAGTATTTT. It encodes CASSVEGVKFSTDTQYF.

The chain recombines TRBV5-6 with TRBJ1-5; D not resolved. CDR1 is SGHDT and CDR2 is YYEEEE in the germline V gene. The length of the CDR3 is 15 residues. V shed 4 bases and J shed 5 bases, with 16 bases lying between them. The CDR3: CASSTGFGPDQPQHF. Here the CDR3 DNA reads TGTGCCAGCAGCACCGGGTTTGGTCCCGATCAGCCCCAGCATTTT.

V gene TRBV5-1 combines with J gene TRBJ2-7, with 8 bases lining up with TRBD2. Germline trimming cut 0 bases from V and 3 bases from J; bases unmatched to any gene: 5. This CDR3 spans 15 amino acids. The V gene's germline CDR1 is SGHRS and CDR2 YFSETQ. CDR3 sequence (DNA): TGCGCCAGCAGCTTGGAAGCGGGGGCCCACTACGAGCAGTACGTC. Translated, it gives CASSLEAGAHYEQYV.

This chain uses TRBV19 with TRBJ2-1, with unresolved D. The CDR3 sequence is 15 residues long. Trimming shortened V by 6 bases and J by 0 bases, and 12 bases separated the two germline ends. Per the germline V gene, CDR1 is LNHDA and CDR2 is SQIVND (reference sequence). CDR3 loop: CASRDQRNSYNEQFF. CDR3 DNA: TGTGCCAGTAGGGATCAGAGGAACTCCTACAATGAGCAGTTCTTC.

The J gene is TRBJ1-6, the V gene TRBV5-4; D may be TRBD1 (5 bases). The CDR3 has 14 residues. CDR1 is SGHNT and CDR2 is YYREEE in the germline V gene (reference sequence). Trimming took off 10 bases at V and 10 bases at J, with 21 bases between the two ends. This CDR3 is CAAGPRDDFSPLHF. The CDR3 DNA reads TGTGCCGCGGGGCCCAGGGACGACTTCTCACCCCTCCACTTT. The full variable domain, completed using reference TRBV5-4 and TRBJ1-6, is ETGVTQSPTHLIKTRGQQVTLRCSSQSGHNTVSWYQQALGQGPQFIFQYYREEENGRGNFPPRFSGLQFPNYSSELNVNALELDDSALYLCAAGPRDDFSPLHFGNGTRLTVT.

Comments on this clone: The sample has other DNA sequences that encode this CDR3 too. The DNA of the CDR3 is TGCAGCGTTGAACCAGGGGGATCTGGAAACACCATATATTTT. This sequence encodes CSVEPGGSGNTIYF. The chain couples TRBV29-1 to TRBJ1-3; 7 bases align to TRBD1. V gave up 2 bases and J gave up 1 base; unmatched junction bases: 2. Germline CDR1 reads SQVTM; CDR2 reads ANQGSEA. The CDR3 contains 14 residues.

This clone has just one count. The chain employs TRBV12-5 and TRBJ2-1, with 7 bases fitting TRBD2. V lost 0 bases to trimming and J lost 0 bases; unmatched junction nucleotides: 5. Germline values: CDR1 LGHNT, CDR2 FRNRAP. The CDR3 runs to 17 residues. Here the CDR3 reads CASGLVSGASSYNEQFF. The CDR3 DNA reads TGTGCTAGTGGTTTGGTCAGCGGGGCTAGCTCCTACAATGAGCAGTTCTTC.

J is TRBJ2-1 and V is TRBV4-3, with D tentatively TRBD1 (6 bases). This CDR3 is 15 amino acids long. Trimming stripped 4 bases from V and 0 bases from J, with 10 bases between. The V gene's germline CDR1 is LGHNA and CDR2 YSLEER. The DNA for the CDR3 is TGCGCCAGCAGCCCCCAGGGGCTCTCCTACAATGAGCAGTTCTTC. It yields the protein CASSPQGLSYNEQFF.

This clone has just one count. The chain recombines TRBV27 with TRBJ2-7; possible D gene TRBD1, 5 bases. V was pared by 1 base and J by 0 bases, with 10 bases between. CDR3 length equals 15 residues. From germline, CDR1 is MNHEY and CDR2 SMNVEV (reference sequence). The CDR3 region has the DNA TGTGCCAGCAGTTTATGTACAGGTCCCTCCTACGAGCAGTACGTC. Amino acids: CASSLCTGPSYEQYV.

To note about this clone: The sample contains more than one DNA sequence encoding this CDR3. This rearrangement joins TRBV9 to TRBJ2-3, with 8 bases aligning to TRBD1. The CDR3 has 14 amino acids. Looked up from germline, CDR1 is SGDLS and CDR2 is YYNGEE. J lost 2 bases, V lost 2 bases, and 1 base had no gene match. CDR3 in amino acids: CASSVTGDTDTQYF. In nucleotides, the CDR3 is TGTGCCAGCAGCGTGACAGGGGACACAGATACGCAGTATTTT.

The chain uses TRBV5-6 and TRBJ1-5; 7 bases are a match to TRBD1. CDR3 length equals 15 residues. Per germline, CDR1 SGHDT and CDR2 YYEEEE. Trimming removed 3 bases from V and 7 bases from J; junction bases left unmatched: 10. Written as DNA, the CDR3 is TGTGCCAGCAGCTCAACTCCGGGACAGAACCAGCCCCAGCATTTT. Amino acids: CASSSTPGQNQPQHF.

The chain joins TRBV10-3 to TRBJ2-3; 8 bases are shared with TRBD1. The CDR3 is 15 residues long. Germline CDR1 reads ENHRY; CDR2 reads SYGVKD. Trimming cost V 7 bases and J 2 bases; bases outside gene matches: 8. The CDR3, as DNA: TGTGCCATCAATCAGGGGGCCTGGGACACAGATACGCAGTATTTT. It specifies CAINQGAWDTDTQYF.

The J gene is TRBJ2-1, the V gene TRBV5-8; TRBD2 matches at 11 bases. The CDR3 is 17 amino acids. Germline loops: CDR1 SGHTS, CDR2 YDEGEE. V was pared by 4 bases and J by 9 bases, with 15 bases of the junction left unmatched. CDR3 in DNA: TGTGCCAGCAGCGTGGATAGCGGGAGGGCCCTCCGGGGTGAGCAGTTCTTC. This encodes CASSVDSGRALRGEQFF.

The genes are TRBV11-1 and TRBJ2-2; no reliable D call. The CDR3 runs 13 residues. V was shortened by 4 bases and J by 0 bases, with 3 bases between the two germline ends. CDR1 SGHAT and CDR2 FQDESV come from the germline V gene (reference sequence). The CDR3 nucleotides are TGTGCCAGCAGCTCGGCGAACACCGGGGAGCTGTTTTTT. Translated, it gives CASSSANTGELFF.

This chain links TRBV5-6 with TRBJ2-2; D call uncertain. CDR1 and CDR2 (germline): SGHDT, YYEEEE. V gave up 3 bases and J gave up 5 bases, with 11 bases separating them. This CDR3 comprises 14 residues. CDR3 DNA sequence: TGTGCCAGCAGCTCGAGTGTTTATACCGGGGAGCTGTTTTTT. It is translated as CASSSSVYTGELFF.

The chain has TRBV30 and TRBJ2-1; TRBD1 might be the D (5 bases). This CDR3 contains 14 residues. V gave up 0 bases and J gave up 5 bases, with 11 bases separating them. Germline CDR1 GTSNPN, CDR2 SVGIG (reference sequence). This chain's CDR3 is CAWSVGLGDNEQFF. The CDR3 nucleotides are TGTGCCTGGAGTGTAGGTTTAGGGGACAATGAGCAGTTCTTC.

The chain combines TRBV9 with TRBJ2-1, with a weak D call TRBD2 (6 bases). Trimming shortened V by 4 bases and J by 9 bases, and 17 bases separated the two germline ends. Germline assignment: CDR1 SGDLS and CDR2 YYNGEE. This CDR3 has 14 residues. The chain's CDR3 is CASSPGLAIGEQFF. The CDR3 coding sequence is TGTGCCAGCAGCCCCGGTCTAGCGATTGGTGAGCAGTTCTTC. The full variable domain, its missing parts supplied by reference TRBV9 and TRBJ2-1, is DSGVTQTPKHLITATGQRVTLRCSPRSGDLSVYWYQQSLDQGLQFLIQYYNGEERAKGNILERFSAQQFPDLHSELNLSSLELGDSALYFCASSPGLAIGEQFFGPGTRLTVL.

This CDR3 is CASSLEAGLVADTQYF. The DNA of the CDR3 is TGTGCCAGCAGCTTAGAGGCTGGACTAGTGGCAGATACGCAGTATTTT. This sequence joins TRBV11-3 and TRBJ2-3; TRBD2 matches at 7 bases. This CDR3 has 16 amino acids. The germline CDR1 and CDR2 sequences are SGHNT and YENEEA. After removal of 0 bases from V and 4 bases from J, the junction contained 7 bases not matched to a gene.

This chain uses TRBV15 with TRBJ1-3, with D possibly matching TRBD1 (6 bases). The germline CDR1 and CDR2 sequences are LNHNV and YYDKDF (reference sequence). The V gene lost 3 bases and the J gene lost 0 bases, with 12 bases spanning the gap. CDR3 length equals 16 residues. The chain's CDR3 is CATSSDRIYSGNTIYF. The DNA for the CDR3 is TGTGCCACCAGCAGTGACAGGATATACTCTGGAAACACCATATATTTT. The variable domain in full, with the rest retrieved from reference TRBV15 and TRBJ1-3, is DAMVIQNPRYQVTQFGKPVTLSCSQTLNHNVMYWYQQKSSQAPKLLFHYYDKDFNNEADTPDNFQSRRPNTSFCFLDIRSPGLGDTAMYLCATSSDRIYSGNTIYFGEGSWLTVV.